The 12 T cell receptor beta chains below were found in one sample sequenced in a study of graft-versus-host responses after intestinal transplantation. The antigens these receptors bind are not known. TCRdb's table, derived via immunoSEQ multiplex PCR, lists solely in-frame clones and lacks some. The repertoire has 40,000 or so clones, 90% to 95% of them found once; the top ten carry around 0.22%. Sample: unstimulated CD8+ T cells sorted from spleen or lymph node cells, taken before transplant. These receptors came from a human donor who was the organ donor for an intestinal transplant.

This clone was seen only a few times. The chain uses TRBV10-3 and TRBJ1-6; D not certain. The CDR3 is 14 residues long. The ends were cut back, 10 bases at V and 0 bases at J, with 10 bases in the middle. Germline CDR1 is ENHRY and CDR2 is SYGVKD. In DNA form, the CDR3 reads TGTGCCACCGGTATATACTCCTATAATTCACCCCTCCACTTT. It translates to CATGIYSYNSPLHF.

The chain couples TRBV6-5 to TRBJ2-5, with D tentatively TRBD1 (5 bases). Germline assignment: CDR1 MNHEY and CDR2 SVGAGI. V was trimmed by 8 bases and J by 1 base, leaving 14 bases between them. The length of the CDR3 is 14 residues. The CDR3 sequence is CASASKGFQETQYF. In DNA form, the CDR3 reads TGTGCCAGCGCCTCCAAGGGGTTCCAAGAGACCCAGTACTTC.

This clone was recorded only once. The chain links TRBV27 to TRBJ2-7; TRBD2 matches at 9 bases. J lost 3 bases, V lost 6 bases, and 6 bases had no gene match. Per the germline V gene, CDR1 is MNHEY and CDR2 is SMNVEV (reference sequence). CDR3 size: 14 residues. Written as DNA, the CDR3 is TGTGCCAGCAGGATCCTAGCGGGGTACTACGAGCAGTACTTC. Its protein is CASRILAGYYEQYF.

This chain connects TRBV4-3 to TRBJ1-1; D is unresolved. V lost 4 bases and J lost 0, with 12 bases in between. The V gene's germline CDR1 is LGHNA and CDR2 YSLEER. The CDR3 has 15 amino acids. CDR3 in amino acids: CASSPSRTLNTEAFF. Here the CDR3 DNA reads TGCGCCAGCAGCCCCTCGAGGACCTTGAACACTGAAGCTTTCTTT.

The chain carries TRBV28 and TRBJ1-2; D may be TRBD1 (6 bases). The germline V gene encodes CDR1 MDHEN and CDR2 SYDVKM. Trimming left V 4 bases short and J 4 bases short, with 34 bases between. The CDR3 is 21 amino acids. As DNA, the CDR3 is TGTGCCAGCAGTTCCTCACGTCCCGGGACGCCATCCCACAAAGGGGGCTATGGCTACACCTTC. Translating gives CASSSSRPGTPSHKGGYGYTF.

This chain links TRBV11-1 with TRBJ2-5; maybe TRBD1 (6 bases). CDR3 length: 15 residues. Germline V lookup: CDR1 SGHAT, CDR2 FQDESV (reference sequence). V lost 5 bases and J lost 2, with 15 bases in between. CDR3 DNA sequence: TGTGCCAGCAGCCCAAGGACAGACATTCAAGAGACCCAGTACTTC. This codes for CASSPRTDIQETQYF.

The chain has TRBV13 and TRBJ2-7; weak D call: TRBD2 (6 bases). Looked up from germline, CDR1 is PRHDT and CDR2 is FYEKMQ (reference sequence). Trimming removed 0 bases from V and 1 base from J, with 13 bases in between. The CDR3 length is 16 residues. CDR3 nucleotide sequence: TGTGCCAGCAGCTTAGGTCCGGGGGAAACTTCCTACGAGCAGTACTTC. It is translated as CASSLGPGETSYEQYF. Complete variable domain (other parts from reference TRBV13 and TRBJ2-7): AAGVIQSPRHLIKEKRETATLKCYPIPRHDTVYWYQQGPGQDPQFLISFYEKMQSDKGSIPDRFSAQQFSDYHSELNMSSLELGDSALYFCASSLGPGETSYEQYFGPGTRLTVT.

The chain couples TRBV9 to TRBJ1-6, with a tentative D call TRBD1 (5 bases). V gave up 4 bases and J gave up 4 bases, with 15 bases separating them. The germline gives CDR1 SGDLS, CDR2 YYNGEE. This CDR3 is built from 16 residues. This CDR3 is CASSSHTGVYNSPLHF. For the CDR3, the DNA is TGTGCCAGCAGCTCCCACACGGGGGTTTATAATTCACCCCTCCACTTT.

CDR3 DNA sequence: TGTGCCAGCAGCTTAGCCCCTTGGGAAGCGCGGCCCCCCTACGAGCAGTACTTC. Amino acids: CASSLAPWEARPPYEQYF. J is TRBJ2-7 and V is TRBV7-8; D unresolved. Germline values: CDR1 SGHVS, CDR2 FQNEAQ. CDR3 length: 18 amino acids. The V and J ends lost 0 bases and 2 bases respectively, with 20 bases between them.

This chain links TRBV19 with TRBJ1-1; D not resolved. The CDR3 length is 13 residues. CDR1 and CDR2 from the germline V gene are LNHDA and SQIVND (reference sequence). The V gene lost 7 bases and the J gene lost 4 bases, with 13 bases spanning the gap. CDR3 nucleotide sequence: TGTGCCAGTAAAGGGAGCAGCCCCACTGAAGCTTTCTTT. This gives the protein CASKGSSPTEAFF.

V and J are TRBV19 and TRBJ2-3; D call uncertain. The germline V and J ends were trimmed by 4 bases and 0 bases, with 5 bases remaining between them. The CDR3 runs to 13 residues. Looked up from germline, CDR1 is LNHDA and CDR2 is SQIVND (reference sequence). CDR3 in DNA: TGTGCCAGTAGTACACTTAGCACAGATACGCAGTATTTT. It encodes CASSTLSTDTQYF.

This sequence joins TRBV10-3 and TRBJ2-1; 9 bases are shared with TRBD2. The CDR3 is made up of 16 amino acids. CDR1 ENHRY and CDR2 SYGVKD come from the germline V gene. V gave up 6 bases and J gave up 6 bases; unmatched junction bases: 12. The CDR3 protein is CAIRISAGGRLNEQFF. In DNA form, the CDR3 reads TGTGCCATCAGGATCTCAGCGGGGGGCAGGCTCAATGAGCAGTTCTTC.